These T cell receptor beta chains were read from a single sample in a study of T cells in Graves' hyperthyroidism and ophthalmopathy. MiXCR was run by TCRdb on the multiplex PCR reads, yielding one entry per CDR3 protein. This table holds some 620,000 distinct CDR3 sequences, roughly 16% found once. The sequenced sample was blood. These receptors all stem from a woman aged 25 to 45 with Graves' hyperthyroidism. Both conserved end residues are part of each CDR3. Each record gives: D gene, V gene, clone size, J gene, CDR3 DNA, CDR3 protein. D genes are given only for firm matches. Clone size appears in some rows only: once, few, many, or a class for an expanded clone.

D gene: TRBD2; V gene: TRBV7-2; clone size: many; J gene: TRBJ2-5; CDR3 DNA: TGTGCCAGCAGCTTAGGACTAGCACATAGCCAAGAGACCCAGTACTTC; CDR3 protein: CASSLGLAHSQETQYF
D gene: .; V gene: TRBV10-3; clone size: .; J gene: TRBJ1-1; CDR3 DNA: TGTGCCATCAGTTCTCACTCCGGGACCCATGAAGCTTTCTTT; CDR3 protein: CAISSHSGTHEAFF
D gene: TRBD1; V gene: TRBV7-2; clone size: many; J gene: TRBJ2-1; CDR3 DNA: TGTGCCAGCAGCTTAAGGGGGGCAGGGACAGGGACTTGGGGGCAGTTCTTC; CDR3 protein: CASSLRGAGTGTWGQFF
D gene: TRBD1; V gene: TRBV5-1; clone size: many; J gene: TRBJ2-5; CDR3 DNA: TGCGCCAGTTACCGGGACAGCCAAGAGACCCAGTACTTC; CDR3 protein: CASYRDSQETQYF
D gene: .; V gene: TRBV28; clone size: many; J gene: TRBJ2-5; CDR3 DNA: TGTGCCAGCAGTGGCGCGGAGACCCAGTACTTC; CDR3 protein: CASSGAETQYF
D gene: .; V gene: TRBV20-1; clone size: many; J gene: TRBJ1-1; CDR3 DNA: TGCAGTGCGGGAGGGCGCACTGAAGCTTTCTTT; CDR3 protein: CSAGGRTEAFF
D gene: .; V gene: TRBV29-1; clone size: many; J gene: TRBJ1-1; CDR3 DNA: TGCAGCGCTGGGGGGGGGGCGAACACTGAAGCTTTCTTT; CDR3 protein: CSAGGGANTEAFF
D gene: .; V gene: TRBV28; clone size: many; J gene: TRBJ1-4; CDR3 DNA: TGTGCCAGCAGTTTTTCCGGGGAGCTGGGGACTATTCGGGAAAAACTGTTTTTT; CDR3 protein: CASSFSGELGTIREKLFF
D gene: .; V gene: TRBV18; clone size: many; J gene: TRBJ1-2; CDR3 DNA: TGTGCCAGCTCAGTTCGATCCGGAGATGGCTACACCTTC; CDR3 protein: CASSVRSGDGYTF
D gene: .; V gene: TRBV29-1; clone size: .; J gene: TRBJ2-7; CDR3 DNA: TGCAGCGTCCTCCTACAGTCCTACGAGCAGTACTTC; CDR3 protein: CSVLLQSYEQYF
D gene: .; V gene: TRBV5-1; clone size: .; J gene: TRBJ2-1; CDR3 DNA: TGCGCCAGCAGCTCGAGCCCTAGGTCTGAGCAGTTCTTC; CDR3 protein: CASSSSPRSEQFF
D gene: .; V gene: TRBV29-1; clone size: many; J gene: TRBJ2-1; CDR3 DNA: TGCAGCGTTTCCCTAAGTACCGATGAGCAGTTCTTC; CDR3 protein: CSVSLSTDEQFF
D gene: .; V gene: TRBV6-6; clone size: .; J gene: TRBJ2-3; CDR3 DNA: TGTGCCAGCAGTTACTCGAGGCTAGCGTTGGGAGATACGCAGTATTTT; CDR3 protein: CASSYSRLALGDTQYF
D gene: .; V gene: TRBV18; clone size: .; J gene: TRBJ1-4; CDR3 DNA: TGTGCCAGCTCACCGGAGGGATCCGGTGAAAAACTGTTTTTT; CDR3 protein: CASSPEGSGEKLFF
D gene: TRBD2; V gene: TRBV24-1; clone size: many; J gene: TRBJ2-2; CDR3 DNA: TGTGCCACAGGGACTAGCGGGAGGCGAGACACCGGGGAGCTGTTTTTT; CDR3 protein: CATGTSGRRDTGELFF
D gene: TRBD1; V gene: TRBV27; clone size: .; J gene: TRBJ1-1; CDR3 DNA: TGTGCCAGCAGTTCACAGGGGGCGAGAGCGAACACTGAAGCTTTCTTT; CDR3 protein: CASSSQGARANTEAFF
D gene: .; V gene: TRBV6-2/TRBV6-3; clone size: few; J gene: TRBJ1-5; CDR3 DNA: TGTGCCAGCAGTTACTCGAATCACCGGGGGAATCAGCCCCAGCATTTT; CDR3 protein: CASSYSNHRGNQPQHF
D gene: .; V gene: TRBV6-6; clone size: many; J gene: TRBJ2-7; CDR3 DNA: TGTGCCAGCAGTTACTCGTCAGTCCAGGCTTACTCCTACGAGCAGTACTTC; CDR3 protein: CASSYSSVQAYSYEQYF
D gene: .; V gene: TRBV6-2/TRBV6-3; clone size: few; J gene: TRBJ2-7; CDR3 DNA: TGTGCCGTGACTCAAGAGTTTCGAGTCTACGAGCAGTACTTC; CDR3 protein: CAVTQEFRVYEQYF
D gene: .; V gene: TRBV12-3/TRBV12-4; clone size: few; J gene: TRBJ2-1; CDR3 DNA: TGTGCCAGCAGCTCGGGGGTTGACCAGTTCTTC; CDR3 protein: CASSSGVDQFF
D gene: .; V gene: TRBV5-4; clone size: .; J gene: TRBJ1-2; CDR3 DNA: TGTGCCAGCAGCCCGAACGGGCGGGCCTATGGCTACACCTTC; CDR3 protein: CASSPNGRAYGYTF
D gene: .; V gene: TRBV11-1; clone size: many; J gene: TRBJ2-1; CDR3 DNA: TGTGCCAGCAGCCCTAGGTCTCCCGGAACTGGGAATGAGCAGTTCTTC; CDR3 protein: CASSPRSPGTGNEQFF
D gene: .; V gene: TRBV2; clone size: many; J gene: TRBJ2-1; CDR3 DNA: TGTGCCAGCAGCCTCGACAGTCTAGGAAATGAGCAGTTCTTC; CDR3 protein: CASSLDSLGNEQFF
D gene: TRBD1; V gene: TRBV28; clone size: many; J gene: TRBJ1-2; CDR3 DNA: TGTGCCAGCAGTGCGTCGTACAGGGGGAGTAACTATGGCTACACCTTC; CDR3 protein: CASSASYRGSNYGYTF
D gene: .; V gene: TRBV2; clone size: many; J gene: TRBJ1-2; CDR3 DNA: TGTGCCAGCAGTCCACGACAGCCCTATGGCTACACCTTC; CDR3 protein: CASSPRQPYGYTF
D gene: TRBD2; V gene: TRBV3-1; clone size: many; J gene: TRBJ2-1; CDR3 DNA: TGTGCCACTAGCGGTAGCTCCTACAATGAGCAGTTCTTC; CDR3 protein: CATSGSSYNEQFF
D gene: .; V gene: TRBV20-1; clone size: .; J gene: TRBJ1-3; CDR3 DNA: TGCAGTGCTAGAGGGGTAGTTGGAAACACCATATATTTT; CDR3 protein: CSARGVVGNTIYF
D gene: TRBD2; V gene: TRBV20-1; clone size: many; J gene: TRBJ2-1; CDR3 DNA: TGCAGTGCTCCCCAGGCCCCGACTAGCGGGAATCGGGGTGAGCAGTTCTTC; CDR3 protein: CSAPQAPTSGNRGEQFF
D gene: TRBD1; V gene: TRBV5-1; clone size: .; J gene: TRBJ1-4; CDR3 DNA: TGCGCCAGCAGCTCCAGTCTGGGGACAGGGGTTGAAAAACTGTTTTTT; CDR3 protein: CASSSSLGTGVEKLFF
D gene: TRBD1; V gene: TRBV7-6; clone size: few; J gene: TRBJ1-6; CDR3 DNA: TGTGCCAGCAGCAAGGGGACAGTTTCACCCCTCCACTTT; CDR3 protein: CASSKGTVSPLHF
D gene: TRBD2; V gene: TRBV9; clone size: many; J gene: TRBJ2-7; CDR3 DNA: TGTGCCAGCAGCAAAGGACTAGCGGGAACCGAGCAGTACTTC; CDR3 protein: CASSKGLAGTEQYF
D gene: .; V gene: TRBV5-1; clone size: many; J gene: TRBJ2-7; CDR3 DNA: TGTGCCAGCAGTTCAGGGTCATACGAGCAGTACTTC; CDR3 protein: CASSSGSYEQYF
D gene: TRBD1; V gene: TRBV9; clone size: .; J gene: TRBJ1-2; CDR3 DNA: TGTGCCAGCAGCGTAGTAGGAGGGGGGACAGGGGATGGCTACACCTTC; CDR3 protein: CASSVVGGGTGDGYTF
D gene: .; V gene: TRBV30; clone size: many; J gene: TRBJ1-1; CDR3 DNA: TGTGCCTGGGATCTTAACACTGAAGCTTTCTTT; CDR3 protein: CAWDLNTEAFF
D gene: TRBD2; V gene: TRBV11-2; clone size: many; J gene: TRBJ2-1; CDR3 DNA: TGTGCCAGCAGCCCCCTACTAGCGAAGAATGAGCAGTTCTTC; CDR3 protein: CASSPLLAKNEQFF
D gene: TRBD2; V gene: TRBV9; clone size: .; J gene: TRBJ2-5; CDR3 DNA: TGTGCCAGCAGTAGGTGGGGGGGGGGGCAAGAGACCCAGTACTTC; CDR3 protein: CASSRWGGGQETQYF
D gene: TRBD2; V gene: TRBV5-1; clone size: few; J gene: TRBJ2-5; CDR3 DNA: TGCGCCAGCAGCTTTCCCTTGGGACTAGCGGGAGAATCGAGAGAGACCCAGTACTTC; CDR3 protein: CASSFPLGLAGESRETQYF
D gene: .; V gene: TRBV20-1; clone size: many; J gene: TRBJ2-7; CDR3 DNA: TGCAGTGCTGGACACCTCCTTACCTACGAGCAGTACTTC; CDR3 protein: CSAGHLLTYEQYF
D gene: .; V gene: TRBV20-1; clone size: .; J gene: TRBJ1-3; CDR3 DNA: TGCAGTGCTAGAGATATGATATGGAGGTCGGAAAGCTCTGGAAACACCATATATTTT; CDR3 protein: CSARDMIWRSESSGNTIYF
D gene: TRBD2; V gene: TRBV20-1; clone size: .; J gene: TRBJ2-5; CDR3 DNA: TGCAGTGCTCAGGGAGGGGGGACTAGCCGGGAGACCCAGTACTTC; CDR3 protein: CSAQGGGTSRETQYF
D gene: .; V gene: TRBV27; clone size: many; J gene: TRBJ2-5; CDR3 DNA: TGTGCCAGCAGTCCCTACCCGGAGGGAAGGATACAAGAGACCCAGTACTTC; CDR3 protein: CASSPYPEGRIQETQYF
D gene: TRBD1; V gene: TRBV25-1; clone size: once; J gene: TRBJ2-5; CDR3 DNA: TGTGCCAGCAGTGGGGGGACAGGGGGCGCGGAGACCCAGTACTTC; CDR3 protein: CASSGGTGGAETQYF
D gene: .; V gene: TRBV4-2; clone size: .; J gene: TRBJ2-7; CDR3 DNA: TGTGCCAGCAGCCAAGAAACGTTCTACGAGCAGTACTTC; CDR3 protein: CASSQETFYEQYF
D gene: TRBD1; V gene: TRBV29-1; clone size: few; J gene: TRBJ1-1; CDR3 DNA: TGCAGCGTTGACAGGGGGGAAAACACTGAAGCTTTCTTT; CDR3 protein: CSVDRGENTEAFF
D gene: TRBD1; V gene: TRBV6-2/TRBV6-3; clone size: .; J gene: TRBJ2-7; CDR3 DNA: TGTGCCAGCAGCTACGGGACAGGGGTCTACGAGCAGTACTTC; CDR3 protein: CASSYGTGVYEQYF
D gene: TRBD2; V gene: TRBV20-1; clone size: few; J gene: TRBJ2-1; CDR3 DNA: TGCAGTGCTAGGTGGACTAGCGAGGGGTATGAGCAGTTCTTC; CDR3 protein: CSARWTSEGYEQFF
D gene: .; V gene: TRBV6-1; clone size: many; J gene: TRBJ1-2; CDR3 DNA: TGTGCCAGCAGTACCAACAGGGTAGCGGCAAATGGCTACACCTTC; CDR3 protein: CASSTNRVAANGYTF
D gene: .; V gene: TRBV19; clone size: .; J gene: TRBJ1-1; CDR3 DNA: TGTGCCAGTAGGAGTCTTTTGAACACTGAAGCTTTCTTT; CDR3 protein: CASRSLLNTEAFF
D gene: .; V gene: TRBV28; clone size: many; J gene: TRBJ1-1; CDR3 DNA: TGTGCCAGCATAAAAGGCGGGGACACTGAAGCTTTCTTT; CDR3 protein: CASIKGGDTEAFF